This T cell receptor beta chain was profiled in a study of cytomegalovirus exposure and HLA in healthy donors. Study as a whole: Around 190 million T cells yielded 90 million to 130 million unique TCR beta sequences, as an earlier analysis found.

The V gene's germline CDR1 is MGHRA and CDR2 YSYEKL. Trimming removed 0 bases at V and 3 bases at J, with 11 bases between. This CDR3 spans 16 amino acids. Amplification used 60 Vbeta primers and 13 Jbeta primers. This table comes from immunoSEQ multiplex PCR, and its TCRdb copy is limited to in-frame clones, with some not included. This sample's clone table lists tens of thousands of clones. The sample taken for sequencing was PBMCs. The TCR sequence derives from a male donor in good health and CMV-seronegative. The chain links TRBV4-1 to TRBJ2-2; tentatively, D is TRBD1 (6 bases). The CDR3 spells CASSQEGRGDTGELFF. CDR3 coding DNA: TGCGCCAGCAGCCAAGAGGGCAGGGGCGACACCGGGGAGCTGTTTTTT.